A selection of T cell receptor beta chains follows, all from one sample in a study of cytomegalovirus exposure and HLA in healthy donors. The protocol was immunoSEQ multiplex PCR, while the TCRdb copy is restricted to in-frame clones and leaves out a portion. The sample lists 75,000 to 95,000 clones, roughly 80% occurring once. Sample: PBMCs. All receptors derive from a man aged 50 to 59 in good health and CMV-seronegative. CDR3s include the opening cysteine and the closing phenylalanine or tryptophan. D genes are given only for firm matches. The listing skips clone size in some rows; elsewhere it reads once, few, many or a size class.

J gene | V gene | D gene | clone size | CDR3 protein | CDR3 DNA
TRBJ1-5 | TRBV5-6 | TRBD1 | - | CASSKDRDRQPQHF | TGTGCCAGCAGCAAGGACAGGGACAGGCAGCCCCAGCATTTT
TRBJ2-7 | TRBV5-1 | - | - | CASSLVGNEQYF | TGCGCCAGCAGCTTGGTCGGGAACGAGCAGTACTTC
TRBJ1-1 | TRBV19 | - | few | CASSIGWSQVEPNTEAFF | TGTGCCAGTAGTATAGGGTGGTCACAGGTGGAGCCGAACACTGAAGCTTTCTTT
TRBJ2-2 | TRBV18 | TRBD1 | - | CASSQGQGTGELFF | TGTGCCAGCTCTCAAGGACAGGGGACCGGGGAGCTGTTTTTT
TRBJ1-2 | TRBV19 | TRBD1 | - | CASLQGSQANYGYTF | TGTGCCAGCCTACAGGGGTCGCAAGCTAACTATGGCTACACCTTC
TRBJ1-1 | TRBV9 | - | once | CASSATGNSEAFF | TGTGCCAGCAGCGCCACAGGGAATTCTGAAGCTTTCTTT
TRBJ2-3 | TRBV18 | TRBD1 | - | CASSPKGQGLDTQYF | TGTGCCAGCTCACCGAAGGGACAGGGCTTGGATACGCAGTATTTT
TRBJ2-2 | TRBV11-3 | - | once | CASSLALGTGTGELFF | TGTGCCAGCAGCTTAGCACTCGGAACGGGCACCGGGGAGCTGTTTTTT
TRBJ2-3 | TRBV9 | - | - | CASSVGLSTDTQYF | TGTGCCAGCAGCGTAGGACTGAGCACAGATACGCAGTATTTT
TRBJ2-3 | TRBV5-4 | TRBD2 | - | CASSLAVGTDTQYF | TGTGCCAGCAGCCTAGCGGTGGGCACAGATACGCAGTATTTT
TRBJ1-5 | TRBV7-2 | - | - | CASSLKPGNQPQHF | TGTGCCAGCAGCTTAAAACCGGGCAATCAGCCCCAGCATTTT
TRBJ2-7 | TRBV6-5 | TRBD1 | few | CASRGGQGASYEQYF | TGTGCCAGCAGGGGCGGACAGGGGGCTTCCTACGAGCAGTACTTC
TRBJ1-5 | TRBV6-1 | - | - | CASSETTGPSQPQHF | TGTGCCAGCAGTGAAACTACAGGTCCAAGCCAGCCCCAGCATTTT
TRBJ2-3 | TRBV9 | - | - | CASSVVDGGSTDTQYF | TGTGCCAGCAGCGTAGTTGATGGGGGGTCCACAGATACGCAGTATTTT
TRBJ1-2 | TRBV15 | - | - | CATSRETVTGGYTF | TGTGCCACCAGCAGAGAAACGGTTACAGGTGGCTACACCTTC
TRBJ1-3 | TRBV9 | - | - | CASSVGGESGNTIYF | TGTGCCAGCAGCGTAGGGGGGGAATCTGGAAACACCATATATTTT
TRBJ2-2 | TRBV2 | - | - | CASVAGAGGELFF | TGTGCCAGCGTCGCGGGGGCGGGCGGGGAGCTGTTTTTT
TRBJ2-7 | TRBV9 | TRBD2 | - | CASSVSGAYEQYF | TGTGCCAGCAGCGTTAGCGGGGCCTACGAGCAGTACTTC
TRBJ1-4 | TRBV7-9 | - | once | CSSSFNREKLFF | TGTTCCAGCAGCTTCAACCGGGAAAAACTGTTTTTT
TRBJ2-7 | TRBV7-6 | - | - | CASSLGWTTVYEQYF | TGTGCCAGCAGCTTAGGTTGGACTACCGTCTACGAGCAGTACTTC